The 30 T cell receptor beta chains in this list originate from one sample, sequenced in a study of blood T cell repertoires in COVID-19. Generated by immunoSEQ multiplex PCR, the TCRdb table keeps only in-frame clones and is missing some. This table holds 350,000 to 400,000 clones, about 90% found once. The specimen was peripheral blood. These receptors all stem from a woman in her thirties with COVID-19, enrolled during active disease.

This rearrangement joins TRBV24-1 to TRBJ1-3, with TRBD1 identical over 11 bases. The CDR3 sequence is 14 residues long. Germline loops: CDR1 KGHDR, CDR2 SFDVKD. Here the CDR3 DNA reads TGTGCGACCCAAGGGACAGGGGGGGTAAACACCATATATTTT. It encodes CATQGTGGVNTIYF.

The gene calls are TRBV11-3 and TRBJ2-3, with TRBD2 matching 8 bases. Germline V lookup: CDR1 SGHNT, CDR2 YENEEA. There are 14 residues in the CDR3. V shed 4 bases and J 6 bases; nucleotides not matched to a gene: 6. The CDR3 region is CASSSIAGMDTQYF. CDR3 bases: TGTGCCAGCAGCTCTATAGCGGGAATGGATACGCAGTATTTT.

The chain joins TRBV14 to TRBJ2-2; 9 bases are shared with TRBD1. The ends lost 5 bases at V and 5 bases at J; junction bases unmatched: 9. The germline gives CDR1 SGHDN, CDR2 FVKESK. The CDR3 runs 16 residues. In DNA, the CDR3 is TGTGCCAGCAGCACCCGACAGGGGGTATGGACCGGGGAGCTGTTTTTT. Protein sequence: CASSTRQGVWTGELFF. Filled out from reference TRBV14 and TRBJ2-2, the complete variable domain reads EAGVTQFPSHSVIEKGQTVTLRCDPISGHDNLYWYRRVMGKEIKFLLHFVKESKQDESGMPNNRFLAERTGGTYSTLKVQPAELEDSGVYFCASSTRQGVWTGELFFGEGSRLTVL.

V and J are TRBV15 and TRBJ2-1; D is possibly TRBD2 (6 bases). The V gene's germline CDR1 is LNHNV and CDR2 YYDKDF (reference sequence). The CDR3 contains 17 residues. Trimming cost V 0 bases and J 3 bases, with 15 bases left between them. The CDR3 sequence is CATSRDLLAPFYNEQFF. In DNA, the CDR3 is TGTGCCACCAGCAGAGATCTCCTAGCGCCCTTCTACAATGAGCAGTTCTTC.

To note about this clone: Other DNA sequences in this sample translate to the same CDR3. V and J are TRBV20-1 and TRBJ2-5; 10 bases fit TRBD2. In germline, CDR1 is DFQATT, CDR2 SNEGSKA (reference sequence). The ends lost 3 bases at V and 1 base at J; junction bases unmatched: 2. The CDR3 consists of 14 residues. The CDR3 bases are TGCAGTGCTAGTCTAGCGGGGGTCCAAGAGACCCAGTACTTC. It yields the protein CSASLAGVQETQYF.

This rearrangement joins TRBV6-5 to TRBJ2-1; 10 nucleotides agree with TRBD2. Trimming cost V 0 bases and J 5 bases; bases outside gene matches: 4. The CDR3 totals 16 residues. Germline V gene sequence: CDR1 MNHEY, CDR2 SVGAGI. Written as DNA, the CDR3 is TGTGCCAGCAGTTACTCACCTAGCGGGGGAAACAATGAGCAGTTCTTC. It is translated as CASSYSPSGGNNEQFF.

This rearrangement joins TRBV23-1 to TRBJ1-1; 10 positions agree with TRBD1. TRBV23-1 falls under the ORF class, with uncertain function. The length of the CDR3 is 19 residues. V lost 0 bases, J lost 0 bases, and 10 bases stayed unmatched. In DNA form, the CDR3 reads TGCGCCAGCAGTCAATCTGGGCTAGGGACAGGGGTCATGAACACTGAAGCTTTCTTT. Translated, it gives CASSQSGLGTGVMNTEAFF.

This clone was counted once. This chain uses TRBV7-9 with TRBJ2-2, with a possible D match to TRBD2 (6 bases). The CDR3 runs 19 residues. The germline gives CDR1 SEHNR, CDR2 FQNEAQ (reference sequence). The ends were cut back, 5 bases at V and 2 bases at J, with 24 bases in the middle. This CDR3 reads CASSPRRRGHDTNTGELFF. CDR3 DNA sequence: TGTGCCAGCAGCCCCCGGAGGAGGGGTCATGACACTAACACCGGGGAGCTGTTTTTT.

The DNA of the CDR3 is TGTGCCAGTAGTATAGGGTCACCGGGACAGGGGAACTATGGCTACACCTTC. Translated, it gives CASSIGSPGQGNYGYTF. The V gene is TRBV19, the J gene TRBJ1-2; TRBD1 agrees at 10 bases. This CDR3 is built from 17 residues. CDR1 LNHDA and CDR2 SQIVND come from the germline V gene (reference sequence). The V segment lost 1 base and the J segment 2 bases; nucleotides outside the gene matches: 7.

This chain links TRBV7-2 with TRBJ2-5, with TRBD1 identical over 7 bases. Germline V gene data show CDR1 as SGHTA and CDR2 as FQGNSA. V lost 2 bases and J lost 2; bases outside the gene matches: 5. This CDR3 spans 15 amino acids. Written as DNA, the CDR3 is TGTGCCAGCAGCTTAAGGGGGACAGCTCAAGAGACCCAGTACTTC. Protein sequence: CASSLRGTAQETQYF.

The rearrangement joins TRBV6-5 to TRBJ2-3, with 9 bases that match TRBD2. The CDR3 spans 14 residues. V was pared by 2 bases and J by 9 bases, with 6 bases of the junction left unmatched. In germline, CDR1 is MNHEY, CDR2 SVGAGI. This CDR3 is CASSYGGREETQYF. CDR3 nucleotide sequence: TGTGCCAGCAGTTACGGCGGGAGGGAGGAGACGCAGTATTTT.

The chain has TRBV20-1 and TRBJ2-1; 10 positions agree with TRBD2. Trimming took 3 bases from V and 6 from J; bases not matched to a gene: 5. CDR1 is DFQATT and CDR2 is SNEGSKA in the germline V gene (reference sequence). CDR3 length: 14 residues. CDR3 bases: TGCAGTGCTAGTAGCGGGAGGACGGGCAATGAGCAGTTCTTC. Translated: CSASSGRTGNEQFF.

This sequence joins TRBV5-6 and TRBJ2-2, with 7 nucleotides matching TRBD2. The CDR3 sequence is 18 residues long. With 4 bases clipped from V and 4 bases from J, the junction kept 16 bases outside the gene matches. The germline gives CDR1 SGHDT, CDR2 YYEEEE. The CDR3 coding sequence is TGTGCCAGCAGCGCCCGCGGGTTTCGCGGGAGTCGCACCGGGGAGCTGTTTTTT. This gives the protein CASSARGFRGSRTGELFF.

This chain joins TRBV6-5 and TRBJ2-1; D perhaps matches TRBD1 (5 bases). The CDR3 extends over 15 amino acids. The germline CDR1 and CDR2 sequences are MNHEY and SVGAGI. Trimming cost V 6 bases and J 4 bases, with 16 bases left between them. The CDR3 sequence is CASSEHRRSYNEQFF. DNA of the CDR3: TGTGCCAGCAGCGAGCACAGGCGCTCTTACAATGAGCAGTTCTTC.

The J gene is TRBJ2-3, the V gene TRBV11-2; tentatively, D is TRBD2 (6 bases). CDR3 size: 18 residues. Germline V lookup: CDR1 SGHAT, CDR2 FQNNGV. V gave up 0 bases and J gave up 4 bases, with 20 bases separating them. The CDR3 here is CASSLEGWMRGASDTQYF. In DNA form, the CDR3 reads TGTGCCAGCAGCTTAGAGGGCTGGATGCGGGGAGCCTCAGATACGCAGTATTTT.

This clone was detected only a few times. This same CDR3 is encoded by further DNA sequences in the sample. CDR3 in amino acids: CASSVQGENTEAFF. CDR3 in DNA: TGTGCCAGCAGCGTTCAGGGGGAGAACACTGAAGCTTTCTTT. The chain couples TRBV9 to TRBJ1-1; 7 nucleotides match TRBD1. CDR1 is SGDLS and CDR2 is YYNGEE in the germline V gene. Trimming removed 2 bases from V and 1 base from J; junction bases left unmatched: 2. The CDR3 length is 14 residues. Drawing the rest from reference TRBV9 and TRBJ1-1, the complete variable domain is DSGVTQTPKHLITATGQRVTLRCSPRSGDLSVYWYQQSLDQGLQFLIQYYNGEERAKGNILERFSAQQFPDLHSELNLSSLELGDSALYFCASSVQGENTEAFFGQGTRLTVV.

This chain uses TRBV12-3 or TRBV12-4 with TRBJ2-3, with D perhaps matching TRBD2 (5 bases). CDR3 length: 13 amino acids. The V gene lost 7 bases and the J gene lost 1 base, with 9 bases spanning the gap. The CDR3 reads CASIRSGTDTQYF. The CDR3 nucleotides read TGTGCCAGCATCCGTAGCGGCACAGATACGCAGTATTTT.

This clone showed up just a few times. This chain links TRBV4-3 with TRBJ1-5; weak D call: TRBD1 (6 bases). Trimming took 0 bases from V and 2 from J, leaving 8 bases between them. CDR1 and CDR2 from the germline V gene are LGHNA and YSLEER. This CDR3 has 15 amino acids. CDR3 DNA sequence: TGCGCCAGCAGCCAAGAGACAGGAGGCAATCAGCCCCAGCATTTT. Translation gives CASSQETGGNQPQHF.

The genes are TRBV10-2 and TRBJ2-1, with D perhaps TRBD1 (5 bases). The length of the CDR3 is 14 residues. Trimming left V 0 bases short and J 16 bases short, with 19 bases between. From germline, CDR1 is WSHSY and CDR2 SAAADI. CDR3 DNA sequence: TGCGCCAGCAGTGAGTCGTATCTCGGCAGGGCGGAATTCTTC. Encoded protein: CASSESYLGRAEFF.

The chain has TRBV6-2 or TRBV6-3 and TRBJ2-7; no definite D call. CDR1 is MNHEY, CDR2 SVGEGT, per germline. The CDR3 totals 15 residues. The V and J ends lost 2 bases and 1 base respectively, with 12 bases between them. The CDR3 DNA is TGTGCCAGCAGTTACGTGACACCCATTTCCTACGAGCAGTACTTC. Translating gives CASSYVTPISYEQYF.

The V and J genes are TRBV25-1 and TRBJ1-4, with a possible D match to TRBD1 (6 bases). The length of the CDR3 is 15 residues. V was cut by 3 bases and J by 7 bases, with 15 bases left in between. Germline loops: CDR1 MGHDK, CDR2 SYGVNS. CDR3 DNA sequence: TGTGCCAGCAGTGAGTGGGGTGGCAGGGGTGAAAAACTGTTTTTT. Translation: CASSEWGGRGEKLFF.

The gene calls are TRBV6-2 or TRBV6-3 and TRBJ2-1, with 8 bases lining up with TRBD2. Germline V gene sequence: CDR1 MNHEY, CDR2 SVGEGT. V lost 4 bases to trimming and J lost 9 bases; unmatched junction nucleotides: 5. The CDR3 sequence is 13 residues long. The CDR3 nucleotides are TGTGCCAGCAGTTTCGGGAGGGTAGTTGAGCAGTTCTTC. Translation gives CASSFGRVVEQFF.

The chain joins TRBV19 to TRBJ2-3; 12 nucleotides agree with TRBD1. V lost 10 bases to trimming and J lost 1 base; unmatched junction nucleotides: 6. Germline-derived CDR1 and CDR2 are LNHDA and SQIVND (reference sequence). The CDR3 totals 15 residues. The CDR3: CAIHRDRGRTDTQYF. In DNA form, the CDR3 reads TGTGCCATCCACCGGGACAGGGGGCGCACAGATACGCAGTATTTT.

This chain joins TRBV28 and TRBJ1-1; 8 bases map to TRBD1. CDR3 length: 16 amino acids. The V gene end was trimmed by 3 bases and the J gene end by 9 bases; junction bases not matched to a gene: 15. The germline CDR1 and CDR2 sequences are MDHEN and SYDVKM. The CDR3, as DNA: TGTGCCAGCAGTTTGATGCCAGGGGGCATCCCTTTGAAAGCTTTCTTT. Translated, it gives CASSLMPGGIPLKAFF.

This chain links TRBV19 with TRBJ2-4; 11 bases match TRBD2. This CDR3 has 19 residues. V shed 3 bases and J 3 bases; nucleotides not matched to a gene: 13. Germline CDR1 LNHDA, CDR2 SQIVND (reference sequence). The CDR3 sequence is CASSIARLAGRGDKNIQYF. The CDR3 DNA reads TGTGCCAGTAGTATTGCCCGACTAGCGGGGCGGGGGGACAAAAACATTCAGTACTTC.

The chain carries TRBV2 and TRBJ1-5; TRBD1 matches at 8 bases. The CDR3 has 15 amino acids. Trimming removed 6 bases from V and 6 bases from J; junction bases left unmatched: 10. Per germline, CDR1 SNHLY and CDR2 FYNNEI. The CDR3 nucleotides are TGTGCCAGCAGCCAAGACAGGGGCGCGGTTCAGCCCCAGCATTTT. Its protein product is CASSQDRGAVQPQHF.

This clone has only a few counts. The V and J genes are TRBV7-2 and TRBJ2-7; D is unresolved. This CDR3 comprises 12 residues. CDR1 is SGHTA, CDR2 FQGNSA, per germline. Trimming removed 1 base at V and 10 bases at J, with 11 bases between. CDR3 amino acids: CASSLDSHLQYF. The CDR3 nucleotides read TGTGCCAGCAGCTTAGACTCCCACCTACAGTACTTC.

The genes are TRBV6-5 and TRBJ2-3; 11 nucleotides align to TRBD2. V shed 4 bases, J shed 3 bases, and the junction held 0 bases outside the gene matches. Germline V gives CDR1 MNHEY, CDR2 SVGAGI. The CDR3 is made up of 14 amino acids. CDR3 nucleotide sequence: TGTGCCAGCAGTTCTAGCGGGGGGACAGATACGCAGTATTTT. Residues: CASSSSGGTDTQYF.

The chain combines TRBV7-2 with TRBJ2-3, with D possibly being TRBD2 (6 bases). Between the trimmed V and J ends, which lost 3 bases and 6 bases, there was a span of 13 bases. The CDR3 loop spans 14 amino acids. Germline V gives CDR1 SGHTA, CDR2 FQGNSA. The CDR3 loop reads CASSLDYHSDTQYF. Here the CDR3 DNA reads TGTGCCAGCAGCTTGGACTACCACAGTGATACGCAGTATTTT.

V gene TRBV19 combines with J gene TRBJ1-1; weak D call: TRBD1 (6 bases). The germline CDR1 and CDR2 sequences are LNHDA and SQIVND (reference sequence). The CDR3 has 14 amino acids. Trimming removed 7 bases from V and 6 bases from J, with 18 bases in between. Here the CDR3 DNA reads TGTGCCAGTAAACCATCAGACAGGTCCTCTGAAGCTTTCTTT. This encodes CASKPSDRSSEAFF.